A selection of T cell receptor beta chains follows, all from one sample in a study of CD8 T cells in ankylosing spondylitis. One entry per CDR3 protein, called by TCRdb with MiXCR from the 5' RACE reads. Of roughly 670,000 distinct CDR3 sequences listed, around 17% were seen once; the top ten hold under 20%. The sequencing input was blood, either unsorted or a sorted T cell fraction (not recorded which). The receptors derive from a male donor with ankylosing spondylitis. Each CDR3 is given with its conserved first and last residue. D genes are given only for firm matches. Rows may omit the clone size; those that give it use once, few, many or a size class.

j_gene,abundance,v_gene,d_gene,CDR3nt,CDR3aa
TRBJ2-1,NA,TRBV6-1,TRBD2,TGTGCCAGCAGCGGACTAGCCTGGGACAATGAGCAGTTCTTC,CASSGLAWDNEQFF
TRBJ1-5,NA,TRBV12-3/TRBV12-4,NA,TGTGCCAGCAGGAAAACGGGACTCCTGCGAACCTCCCCCCAGCATTTT,CASRKTGLLRTSPQHF
TRBJ1-4,NA,TRBV12-3/TRBV12-4,NA,TGTGCCAGCAGTTTAGGACTGGGTGGGGAAAAACTGTTTTTT,CASSLGLGGEKLFF
TRBJ2-3,many,TRBV25-1,NA,TGTGCCAGCAGTGACGCCCCTTATACGCAGTATTTT,CASSDAPYTQYF
TRBJ2-2,NA,TRBV20-1,TRBD1,TGCAGTGCTGACAGGGGGTCCCGGGACGGGGAGCTGTTTTTT,CSADRGSRDGELFF
TRBJ2-7,few,TRBV27,TRBD1,TGTGCCAGCAGTATTTTACCGGGACAGGGTATCTACGAGCAGTACTTC,CASSILPGQGIYEQYF
TRBJ1-1,many,TRBV20-1,NA,TGCAGTGCTAGCACCCCCGGGAGGGCCACTGAAGCTTTCTTT,CSASTPGRATEAFF
TRBJ1-2,NA,TRBV5-1,NA,TGCGCCAGCAGCTTGGGGCCCGACGAAGGCTATGGCTACACCTTC,CASSLGPDEGYGYTF
TRBJ2-1,many,TRBV7-2,TRBD2,TGTGCCAGCAGCTCGACTAGCGGGGGGTCCTACAATGAGCAGTTCTTC,CASSSTSGGSYNEQFF
TRBJ2-5,NA,TRBV2,NA,TGTGCCAGCACCCAGGGGTGGGAATCCAGGGAGACCCAGTACTTC,CASTQGWESRETQYF
TRBJ2-5,NA,TRBV2,NA,TGTGCCAGCAGCAAAGGGGGGAAGATCCAAGAGACCCAGTACTTC,CASSKGGKIQETQYF
TRBJ2-3,few,TRBV29-1,NA,TGCAGCGTTGCAGGGACTTCCGACACAGATACGCAGTATTTT,CSVAGTSDTDTQYF
TRBJ2-7,NA,TRBV7-9,TRBD1,TGTGCCAGCAGCTCAGGAACCGGGACAGCCTCCTACGAGCAGTACTTC,CASSSGTGTASYEQYF
TRBJ2-7,NA,TRBV7-2,NA,TGTGCCAGCAGCCCTGCCGGGGGAGACTCCTACGAGCAGTACTTC,CASSPAGGDSYEQYF
TRBJ2-3,NA,TRBV30,TRBD2,TGTGCCGCGAGCGGGGGGAGAGATACGCAGTATTTT,CAASGGRDTQYF
TRBJ2-2,few,TRBV3-1,NA,TGTGCCAGCAGTCCAGATTTAGAGAGAACCGGGGAGCTGTTTTTT,CASSPDLERTGELFF
TRBJ2-5,few,TRBV9,TRBD2,TGTGCCAGCAGCGCGGCATTAGCGGGAGGGAGGGAGACCCAGTACTTC,CASSAALAGGRETQYF
TRBJ2-1,NA,TRBV7-9,NA,TGTGCCAGCAGCTTCCGGGACGTGGTGGATGAGCAGTTCTTC,CASSFRDVVDEQFF
TRBJ2-2,few,TRBV10-2,TRBD1,TGCGCCAGCAGTGATCGACAGGGTATGGACGGGGAGCTGTTTTTT,CASSDRQGMDGELFF
TRBJ1-4,few,TRBV3-1,TRBD1,TGTGCCAGCAGCCTCCGGGACAGTCGTAATGAAAAACTGTTTTTT,CASSLRDSRNEKLFF
TRBJ1-2,NA,TRBV27,NA,TGTGCCAGCAGTCAGTTGGGGGTCAAGGGCTCTAACTATGGCTACACCTTC,CASSQLGVKGSNYGYTF
TRBJ2-1,NA,TRBV7-2,NA,TGTGCCAGCAGCTTAGTTCCAGGGTGGGCGGAGCAGTTCTTC,CASSLVPGWAEQFF
TRBJ2-3,many,TRBV5-1,TRBD2,TGCGCCAGCAGCTTGGAAGGCGGGAGTCGGACAGATACGCAGTATTTT,CASSLEGGSRTDTQYF
TRBJ1-1,few,TRBV4-1,NA,TGCGCCAGCAGCCAGCCACAGATGAACACTGAAGCTTTCTTT,CASSQPQMNTEAFF
TRBJ1-6,NA,TRBV4-2,NA,TGTGCCAGCAGCCAAGACCCCGCAGGATCAAATTCACCCCTCCACTTT,CASSQDPAGSNSPLHF
TRBJ2-7,NA,TRBV20-1,TRBD2,TGCAGTGCTAGAGGTTTAGGCAGCGGGAGGTCCTACGAGCAGTACTTC,CSARGLGSGRSYEQYF
TRBJ2-7,NA,TRBV20-1,NA,TGCAGTGCTGGCCCACGCCCAGACTACGAGCAGTACTTC,CSAGPRPDYEQYF
TRBJ2-2,few,TRBV12-3/TRBV12-4,TRBD2,TGTGCCAGCAGTTTAGCCTGGGGGGGGACGAACACCGGGGAGCTGTTTTTT,CASSLAWGGTNTGELFF
TRBJ2-1,NA,TRBV30,NA,TGTGCCTGGAGTACGGACCGCCACAATGAGCAGTTCTTC,CAWSTDRHNEQFF
TRBJ2-2,few,TRBV5-1,TRBD2,TGCGCCAGCAGCTTGACTAGCGGGGCCGGGGAGCTGTTTTTT,CASSLTSGAGELFF
TRBJ1-4,NA,TRBV7-8,TRBD1,TGTGCCAGCAGCTACAGACAGGGGTGGGATGAAAAACTGTTTTTT,CASSYRQGWDEKLFF